This TCR beta chain was observed in a study of early T cells in non-severe SARS-CoV-2 infection. About the study: Whole-blood bulk RNA, unsorted, was sequenced, and chains were unpaired.

Trimming removed 6 bases from V and 6 bases from J; junction bases left unmatched: 7. The CDR3 totals 14 residues. Germline V gene data show CDR1 as DFQATT and CDR2 as SNEGSKA (reference sequence). MiXCR, applied by TCRdb to the 5' RACE reads, yields one record per CDR3 protein. The repertoire has over 25,000 distinct CDR3 sequences, 4.6% of them found once; the top ten carry 9.5% to 13%. The specimen sequenced was whole blood. The TCR comes from an adult who was a healthcare worker with PCR-confirmed SARS-CoV-2 infection or an uninfected control (not recorded which). This rearrangement joins TRBV20-1 to TRBJ2-1; 11 bases align to TRBD2. The CDR3 bases are TGCAGTGCCCTCCCGGGACTAGCGGTCAATGAGCAGTTCTTC. Translating it yields CSALPGLAVNEQFF.